This T cell receptor (beta chain) is drawn from a study of cytomegalovirus exposure and HLA in healthy donors. Looking at the study overall: A prior analysis found 117 million unique TCR beta sequences from 150 million to 200 million T cells. Findings and limits, study-wide: The productive fraction for most TCR beta V segments was about 87% or about 30% in an earlier analysis.

Remarks on this clone: Antigen: not known.

In the PCR, 60 Vbeta and 13 Jbeta primers were used. Data came from immunoSEQ multiplex PCR; TCRdb stores just in-frame clones and leaves some out. The sample shows around 210,000 clones, more than 70% of them seen only once. Every donor was a healthy person donating bone marrow. The CDR3 has 12 residues. V gave up 5 bases and J gave up 3 bases, with 7 bases separating them. The germline gives CDR1 MNHEY, CDR2 SVGAGI. The sequence derives from a boy under 18 in good health and CMV-seronegative. The chain is built from TRBV6-5 and TRBJ1-2; the D is unclear. Sequenced input: PBMCs. CDR3 amino acids: CASSNNDYGYTF. The DNA for the CDR3 is TGTGCCAGCAGTAACAATGACTATGGCTACACCTTC.